The 32 T cell receptor beta chains presented below share a single source sample, sequenced in a study of blood T cell repertoires in COVID-19. This table comes from immunoSEQ multiplex PCR, and its TCRdb copy is limited to in-frame clones, with some not included. The table records roughly 330,000 clones, about 91% of them present only once. The sample comprised peripheral blood. Receptors originate from a man aged 25-45 years with COVID-19, enrolled during active disease.

V is TRBV28 and J is TRBJ2-3, with TRBD1 matching over 8 bases. The CDR3 loop spans 15 amino acids. V trimming: 6 bases; J trimming: 7 bases; junction bases outside the gene matches: 12. Germline loops: CDR1 MDHEN, CDR2 SYDVKM. The CDR3 reads CASRELTQGDHTQYF. Written as DNA, the CDR3 is TGTGCCAGCAGGGAGCTGACACAGGGGGACCATACGCAGTATTTT.

This clone came up a few times. The chain is built from TRBV29-1 and TRBJ1-1; no definite D call. This CDR3 has 12 residues. CDR1 and CDR2 from the germline V gene are SQVTM and ANQGSEA. Trimming left V 3 bases short and J 0 bases short, with 5 bases between. CDR3 amino acids: CSVETMNTEAFF. In DNA form, the CDR3 reads TGCAGCGTTGAGACTATGAACACTGAAGCTTTCTTT.

The chain links TRBV29-1 to TRBJ1-5; TRBD1 matches at 7 bases. The CDR3 spans 14 residues. V shed 4 bases and J 3 bases; nucleotides not matched to a gene: 6. Looked up from germline, CDR1 is SQVTM and CDR2 is ANQGSEA. The CDR3 reads CSVVTGVLNQPQHF. CDR3 DNA: TGCAGCGTTGTCACAGGGGTGCTCAATCAGCCCCAGCATTTT.

This clone was counted once. The chain joins TRBV7-3 to TRBJ2-1; 7 bases fit TRBD2. The CDR3 sequence is 14 residues long. CDR1 is SGHTA, CDR2 FQGTGA, per germline. V lost 5 bases and J lost 8; bases outside the gene matches: 9. The CDR3 DNA reads as TGTGCCAGCAGCCCGGGACTAACGGGGGATGAGCAGTTCTTC. Protein sequence: CASSPGLTGDEQFF.

This clone has just a few counts. This chain joins TRBV7-2 and TRBJ2-3, with unresolved D. The CDR3 is 12 residues long. Germline lookup yields CDR1 SGHTA and CDR2 FQGNSA. V was pared by 6 bases and J by 5 bases, with 9 bases between. This chain's CDR3 is CASSSQVDTQYF. The CDR3 nucleotides are TGTGCCAGCAGTTCGCAGGTAGATACGCAGTATTTT. The full variable domain, rest sourced from reference TRBV7-2 and TRBJ2-3, is GAGVSQSPSNKVTEKGKDVELRCDPISGHTALYWYRQSLGQGLEFLIYFQGNSAPDKSGLPSDRFSAERTGGSVSTLTIQRTQQEDSAVYLCASSSQVDTQYFGPGTRLTVL.

The V gene is TRBV27, the J gene TRBJ1-2; D possibly corresponds to TRBD1 (6 bases). The V end was cut by 3 bases, the J end by 7 bases, with 21 bases between. The CDR3 contains 16 residues. CDR1 MNHEY and CDR2 SMNVEV come from the germline V gene (reference sequence). CDR3 sequence (DNA): TGTGCCAGCAGTTTCCTAGACAGGCAGGGTTTAGGTGGCTACACCTTC. This encodes CASSFLDRQGLGGYTF.

This chain connects TRBV6-5 to TRBJ2-7, with 7 bases identical to TRBD1. CDR3 length equals 16 residues. With V trimmed by 0 bases and J by 3 bases, 8 bases remained unmatched. The germline V gene has CDR1 MNHEY and CDR2 SVGAGI. The CDR3: CASSYSTGRGIYEQYF. CDR3 coding DNA: TGTGCCAGCAGTTACTCGACGGGCAGGGGGATCTACGAGCAGTACTTC.

The rearrangement links TRBV23-1 to TRBJ1-5; a weak D match, TRBD1 (6 bases). TRBV23-1 is reported as an ORF; its role is uncertain. V shed 8 bases and J shed 5 bases, with 10 bases lying between them. The CDR3 length is 12 residues. The CDR3 here is CASAHRDQPQHF. The CDR3 region has the DNA TGCGCCAGCGCTCACAGGGATCAGCCCCAGCATTTT.

The chain is built from TRBV5-1 and TRBJ2-1; 10 bases map to TRBD2. The CDR3 sequence is 15 residues long. The germline V gene has CDR1 SGHRS and CDR2 YFSETQ. The V and J ends lost 0 bases and 10 bases, in that order; junction bases with no gene match: 7. This CDR3 reads CASSLELAGVEEQFF. The CDR3 nucleotides are TGCGCCAGCAGCTTGGAGCTAGCGGGAGTTGAGGAGCAGTTCTTC.

The chain has TRBV5-1 and TRBJ2-2, with D possibly matching TRBD1 (6 bases). The V and J ends lost 0 bases and 2 bases respectively, with 8 bases between them. Germline CDR1 SGHRS, CDR2 YFSETQ. The CDR3 consists of 15 residues. Here the CDR3 DNA reads TGCGCCAGCAGCTTGGGCAGGGGAAACACCGGGGAGCTGTTTTTT. It specifies CASSLGRGNTGELFF.

V usage is TRBV7-3 and J usage is TRBJ2-5, with 8 bases lining up with TRBD1. Looked up from germline, CDR1 is SGHTA and CDR2 is FQGTGA. The V gene end was trimmed by 1 base and the J gene end by 2 bases; junction bases not matched to a gene: 6. The CDR3 has 16 residues. The CDR3 DNA reads as TGTGCCAGCAGCTTAAATGGTCAGGGGGCACAAGAGACCCAGTACTTC. Its protein is CASSLNGQGAQETQYF.

This chain links TRBV7-2 with TRBJ2-3, with TRBD2 matching 10 bases. Trimming took 4 bases from V and 5 from J; bases not matched to a gene: 12. The CDR3 covers 17 residues. CDR1 and CDR2 from the germline V gene are SGHTA and FQGNSA. The CDR3 here is CASSSSQAGGLLDTQYF. The CDR3 DNA reads as TGTGCCAGCAGCTCATCCCAAGCGGGGGGGCTTCTAGATACGCAGTATTTT. Complete variable domain (other parts from reference TRBV7-2 and TRBJ2-3): GAGVSQSPSNKVTEKGKDVELRCDPISGHTALYWYRQSLGQGLEFLIYFQGNSAPDKSGLPSDRFSAERTGGSVSTLTIQRTQQEDSAVYLCASSSSQAGGLLDTQYFGPGTRLTVL.

The chain joins TRBV4-1 to TRBJ1-1, with D tentatively TRBD1 (5 bases). The V gene's germline CDR1 is MGHRA and CDR2 YSYEKL. The CDR3 is 13 residues long. Trimming took off 3 bases at V and 6 bases at J, with 11 bases between the two ends. As DNA, the CDR3 is TGCGCCAGCAGCCAGGGACTGCAACCTGAAGCTTTCTTT. This codes for CASSQGLQPEAFF.

This chain joins TRBV19 and TRBJ1-6; TRBD1 matches 10 bases. Trimming cost V 6 bases and J 9 bases; bases outside gene matches: 5. Germline CDR1 reads LNHDA; CDR2 reads SQIVND (reference sequence). CDR3 length equals 14 residues. The DNA of the CDR3 is TGTGCCAGTAGCCCGACAGGGGGCTTTTCACCCCTCCACTTT. Encoded protein: CASSPTGGFSPLHF.

V usage is TRBV6-5 and J usage is TRBJ2-1, with TRBD1 matching 12 bases. J lost 5 bases, V lost 6 bases, and 5 bases had no gene match. The CDR3 length is 15 residues. Germline CDR1 MNHEY, CDR2 SVGAGI. The CDR3 spells CASSLRDRGHNEQFF. DNA of the CDR3: TGTGCCAGCAGCCTCCGGGACAGGGGGCACAATGAGCAGTTCTTC.

CDR3 DNA sequence: TGTGCCAGCAGCCTCTGGACAGGGGTAAACTATGGCTACACCTTC. This gives the protein CASSLWTGVNYGYTF. The chain uses TRBV13 and TRBJ1-2, with 9 bases lining up with TRBD1. With V trimmed by 5 bases and J by 2 bases, 6 bases remained unmatched. This CDR3 comprises 15 residues. Germline CDR1 PRHDT, CDR2 FYEKMQ (reference sequence).

The chain recombines TRBV19 with TRBJ1-5; no reliable D call. Germline loops: CDR1 LNHDA, CDR2 SQIVND (reference sequence). The CDR3 sequence is 15 residues long. V lost 3 bases, J lost 7 bases, and 16 bases lay in between. The CDR3, as DNA: TGTGCCAGTAGTATCCCGGACGGCCGGGAGCAGCCCCAGCATTTT. This codes for CASSIPDGREQPQHF.

V gene TRBV11-3 combines with J gene TRBJ2-1; TRBD2 matches 10 bases. V gave up 5 bases and J gave up 10 bases; unmatched junction bases: 11. The germline V gene encodes CDR1 SGHNT and CDR2 YENEEA. The CDR3 runs to 15 residues. The DNA of the CDR3 is TGTGCCAGCAGCACCGGACTAGCGGCAATCCAGGAGCAGTTCTTC. Residues: CASSTGLAAIQEQFF.

This clone was seen a single time. The chain has TRBV10-3 and TRBJ2-2; the match to TRBD2 covers 15 bases. The germline CDR1 and CDR2 sequences are ENHRY and SYGVKD. V was pared by 10 bases and J by 4 bases, with 10 bases of the junction left unmatched. The CDR3 consists of 17 residues. Here the CDR3 reads CATIGLAGGPRTGELFF. The CDR3 DNA is TGTGCCACCATAGGACTAGCGGGGGGGCCGCGCACCGGGGAGCTGTTTTTT.

The V call is TRBV3-1 (or the pseudogene TRBV3-2), the J call TRBJ2-1; 7 bases are a match to TRBD1. Losses at the gene ends were 1 base for V and 10 bases for J; bases not matched to a gene: 13. The CDR3 sequence is 16 residues long. CDR1 LGHDT and CDR2 YNNKEL come from the germline V gene (reference sequence). The CDR3 DNA is TGTGCCAGCAGCCAAGTTCGGACAGGTAGCTTCGGCGAGCAGTTCTTC. This encodes CASSQVRTGSFGEQFF.

V and J are TRBV7-6 and TRBJ2-2, with 9 bases that match TRBD1. The CDR3 runs 15 residues. The germline V gene encodes CDR1 SGHVS and CDR2 FNYEAQ. Trimming took 6 bases from V and 1 from J; bases not matched to a gene: 3. The CDR3 spells CASRKDRGNTGELFF. The CDR3 DNA is TGTGCCAGCAGGAAGGACAGGGGGAACACCGGGGAGCTGTTTTTT.

The J gene is TRBJ1-2, the V gene TRBV5-5, with 8 bases matching TRBD1. This CDR3 is 15 amino acids long. Germline-derived CDR1 and CDR2 are SGHKS and YYEKEE (reference sequence). V lost 1 base, J lost 8 bases, and 10 bases stayed unmatched. The CDR3 sequence is CASSLLGQGARGYTF. For the CDR3, the DNA is TGTGCCAGCAGCTTGTTAGGGCAGGGGGCGAGGGGCTACACCTTC.

J is TRBJ2-5 and V is TRBV29-1; TRBD1 might be the D (6 bases). The CDR3 runs to 13 residues. V lost 6 bases and J lost 0, with 11 bases in between. Germline assignment: CDR1 SQVTM and CDR2 ANQGSEA. The CDR3 is CSVRDTYQETQYF. The CDR3 DNA follows: TGCAGCGTCCGGGACACGTACCAAGAGACCCAGTACTTC.

V usage is TRBV5-4 and J usage is TRBJ2-1, with D possibly matching TRBD2 (5 bases). The CDR3 is 13 residues long. V shed 2 bases and J shed 3 bases, with 6 bases lying between them. Per the germline V gene, CDR1 is SGHNT and CDR2 is YYREEE (reference sequence). The CDR3 DNA reads TGTGCCAGCAGCTTTACTAGCTACAATGAGCAGTTCTTC. This encodes CASSFTSYNEQFF. The full variable domain, with the rest looked up from reference TRBV5-4 and TRBJ2-1, is ETGVTQSPTHLIKTRGQQVTLRCSSQSGHNTVSWYQQALGQGPQFIFQYYREEENGRGNFPPRFSGLQFPNYSSELNVNALELDDSALYLCASSFTSYNEQFFGPGTRLTVL.

V usage is TRBV28 and J usage is TRBJ1-5; a weak D match, TRBD1 (5 bases). This CDR3 region has 16 residues. Germline CDR1 is MDHEN and CDR2 is SYDVKM. The V gene lost 4 bases and the J gene lost 2 bases, with 15 bases spanning the gap. CDR3 nucleotides: TGTGCCAGCAGTTATCGGGGGTCGACAGGCAATCAGCCCCAGCATTTT. The encoded protein is CASSYRGSTGNQPQHF.

This chain connects TRBV7-2 to TRBJ2-7, with 9 bases fitting TRBD2. Germline V gene sequence: CDR1 SGHTA, CDR2 FQGNSA. The trim removed 5 bases at V and 4 bases at J, leaving 9 bases unmatched. The CDR3 loop spans 15 amino acids. Here the CDR3 DNA reads TGTGCCAGCAGCGAAGGGCGGGGGGGTTTTTACGAGCAGTACTTC. Translating it yields CASSEGRGGFYEQYF.

The rearrangement links TRBV5-6 to TRBJ2-3, with a weak D call TRBD1 (6 bases). Deletions cut 0 bases from V and 3 bases from J, with 14 bases between. Germline lookup yields CDR1 SGHDT and CDR2 YYEEEE. The CDR3 consists of 16 residues. This CDR3 is CASSLGDISRTDTQYF. For the CDR3, the DNA is TGTGCCAGCAGCTTGGGGGACATATCCCGAACAGATACGCAGTATTTT.

CDR3 in amino acids: CASSPRTSGGADTQYF. DNA of the CDR3: TGTGCCAGCAGCCCTCGGACTAGCGGGGGGGCAGATACGCAGTATTTT. V usage is TRBV11-3 and J usage is TRBJ2-3; TRBD2 matches at 15 bases. After removal of 5 bases from V and 4 bases from J, the junction contained 4 bases not matched to a gene. There are 16 residues in the CDR3. Per the germline V gene, CDR1 is SGHNT and CDR2 is YENEEA.

The gene calls are TRBV12-3 or TRBV12-4 and TRBJ1-1; D ambiguous. CDR3 size: 13 residues. Trimming pared 3 bases from V and 1 base from J, leaving 6 bases between. CDR3 sequence: CASSFFGNTEAFF. The CDR3 region has the DNA TGTGCCAGCAGTTTTTTCGGGAACACTGAAGCTTTCTTT.

The J gene is TRBJ1-2, the V gene TRBV5-6; 7 bases align to TRBD1. This CDR3 comprises 15 residues. The V gene's germline CDR1 is SGHDT and CDR2 YYEEEE. With V trimmed by 0 bases and J by 4 bases, 6 bases remained unmatched. Written as DNA, the CDR3 is TGTGCCAGCAGCTTGGGACAGGGACGGGGCTATGGCTACACCTTC. This sequence encodes CASSLGQGRGYGYTF.

This rearrangement joins TRBV11-1 to TRBJ1-1, with 7 bases that match TRBD1. The germline V gene encodes CDR1 SGHAT and CDR2 FQDESV (reference sequence). V shed 4 bases and J 11 bases; nucleotides not matched to a gene: 4. CDR3 length: 11 residues. Here the CDR3 DNA reads TGTGCCAGCAGCTCCCGGGACAGTGCTTTCTTT. It codes for CASSSRDSAFF.

This chain uses TRBV7-3 with TRBJ1-1, with D possibly matching TRBD1 (6 bases). Trimming removed 0 bases from V and 4 bases from J, with 6 bases in between. CDR1 is SGHTA, CDR2 FQGTGA, per germline. This CDR3 is built from 13 residues. Written as DNA, the CDR3 is TGTGCCAGCAGCTTAACAGGGGGCACTGAAGCTTTCTTT. The encoded protein is CASSLTGGTEAFF.